This T cell receptor (beta chain) was documented in a study of graft-versus-host responses after intestinal transplantation (dated by TCRdb to about 2021). Turning to the overall study: Multivisceral, liver-intestinal, or isolated intestinal transplants were received by the recipients. Every recipient was given anti-thymocyte globulin induction, then maintenance tacrolimus and steroids for 3 to 4 years. After intestinal transplantation, graft-versus-host and host-versus-graft alloreactive T cell clones in the graft, circulation and bone marrow were tracked using bulk TCR-beta CDR3 sequencing. To identify alloreactive clones, pre-transplant mixed lymphocyte reaction products were sequenced and then compared with unstimulated pre-transplant donor and recipient T cells. The cohort enrolled 24 intestinal transplant recipients, one of whom was a retransplant, and a few patients without pretransplant specimens were excluded. Donor T cell macrochimerism was defined as a peak of at least 4% donor T cells among recipient peripheral blood mononuclear cells. Instead of going to the commercial service, samples from a few later patients were sequenced in-house on an Illumina MiSeq and processed with MiXCR. Beyond this particular receptor, the publication reports: GvH clones were found in recipient bone marrow, and some of the GvH clones appeared earlier in ileal mucosa or blood, which is consistent with an intestinal mucosal origin. Early after transplant, peak levels of circulating GvH clones were associated with declines in HvG clones. The relatively low number and heterogeneity of intestinal transplant patients limited the conclusions. High GvH to HvG T cell clonal ratios were observed in the allografts of patients with donor T cell macrochimerism.

The library was made by the immunoSEQ multiplex PCR assay. For most patients, genomic DNA was isolated with the Qiagen DNeasy Blood and Tissue Kit and sent frozen to Adaptive Biotechnologies for TCR sequencing. Adaptive Biotechnologies carried out high-throughput TCR-beta CDR3 sequencing of genomic DNA for most patients. Per the source publication's procedure: TCR sequencing data were retrieved from Adaptive's ImmunoSEQ software for around 19 patients, whereas a few other patients were processed with MiXCR and VDJtools. CD4 versus CD8 sorting errors were corrected by removing sequences found in both subsets at a frequency ratio below 5:1. CDR3 nucleotide sequences shared between donor and recipient were removed because their origin could not be assigned. At least 2-fold expansion over unstimulated cells and a minimum CFSE-low frequency of 0.002% (template counts) or 0.001% (read counts) were required for clones to be classified as alloreactive. Mappable clones were those detected in sequenced pre-transplant spleen, lymph node, or MLR CFSE-low populations of the donor or recipient. The cumulative frequency of alloreactive clones was calculated as a percentage of all sequences, weighted by copy number. This is the immuneACCESS table as TCRdb keeps it, with only in-frame sequences that have V and J called. A part of the clones is gone; compared with another copy, unresolved V genes explain less than half, and the rest is unexplained. Clone size and V and J calls were adopted from that table, with D and trimming inferred from the DNA. This sample lists about 17,000 clones; around 42% were detected once. The leading ten clones occupy approximately 3.5% of the sample.

Read against the paper, the sample's time point label means: cells obtained before transplantation from donor or recipient. In mixed lymphocyte reactions, around 200,000 CFSE-labeled pre-transplant responders were plated with around 200,000 irradiated violet-dye-labeled stimulators and cultured for around 6 days. After the mixed lymphocyte reaction, proliferating CD3+CD4+CFSE-low and CD3+CD8+CFSE-low responder cells were FACS-sorted on a BD Influx sorter. V lost 4 bases and J lost 1 base; the stretch between them is 18 bases long. Reading the germline V gene gives CDR1 SGHDT and CDR2 YYEEEE. The CDR3 has 16 amino acids, counting the end cysteine and phenylalanine. Only the CDR3 DNA is retained, 48 bases long and in frame from the first base. Comment on this clone: No quality values exist for individual bases; no much larger clone is one base distant.

This specimen consisted of alloreactive CD8+ T cells from a mixed lymphocyte reaction culture, obtained before intestinal transplant. The label giving this sample's cell subset or site can be read as: CFSE-low proliferating T cells sorted from roughly six-day pre-transplant mixed lymphocyte reaction (GvH or HvG direction). The chain is encoded by TRBV5-6 joined to TRBJ2-7, with a tentative D gene TRBD1 over 5 matching bases. The TCR originated in a human patient who received an intestinal transplant. The CDR3: CASSRGRIDSSYEQYF. The bases are TGTGCCAGCAGCCGAGGAAGGATAGACAGTTCCTACGAGCAGTACTTC.